A single sample is the source of the 28 T cell receptor beta chains below, sequenced in a study of blood T cell repertoires in COVID-19. Here immunoSEQ multiplex PCR was the method, and the copy in TCRdb shows in-frame clones only, minus some. The sample has some 490,000 clones; about nine tenths are singletons. The sequenced material came from PBMCs or T cells enriched from blood (not recorded which). These receptors originate from a woman aged 55-70 years who had recovered from COVID-19.

This chain connects TRBV5-4 to TRBJ1-2; D possibly corresponds to TRBD1 (5 bases). V was trimmed by 3 bases and J by 4 bases, leaving 10 bases between them. CDR1 is SGHNT and CDR2 is YYREEE in the germline V gene (reference sequence). This CDR3 region has 13 residues. The CDR3: CASSSWDFYGYTF. Here the CDR3 DNA reads TGTGCCAGCAGCTCGTGGGACTTCTATGGCTACACCTTC.

The chain couples TRBV4-1 to TRBJ1-5; 7 bases are a match to TRBD1. The end of the DNA is better explained by TRBJ2-3, so the J call may be wrong. Looked up from germline, CDR1 is MGHRA and CDR2 is YSYEKL. The CDR3 spans 15 residues. The CDR3 sequence: CASSQVGQFNQPQYF. The CDR3 DNA sequence: TGCGCCAGCAGCCAAGTGGGACAGTTCAATCAGCCCCAGTATTTT.

J is TRBJ1-5 and V is TRBV20-1; tentative D call: TRBD1 (5 bases). The CDR3 sequence is 12 residues long. Between the trimmed V and J ends, which lost 3 bases and 4 bases, there was a span of 7 bases. The germline V gene encodes CDR1 DFQATT and CDR2 SNEGSKA (reference sequence). The CDR3 DNA follows: TGCAGTGCTAGTCAGGGTAATCAGCCCCAGCATTTT. Its protein product is CSASQGNQPQHF.

This chain links TRBV27 with TRBJ1-2; 7 bases map to TRBD1. V gave up 4 bases and J gave up 5 bases; unmatched junction bases: 1. The CDR3 is 12 residues long. The germline gives CDR1 MNHEY, CDR2 SMNVEV (reference sequence). The CDR3 nucleotides are TGTGCCAGCAGTTCACAGGGGTATGGCTACACCTTC. It codes for CASSSQGYGYTF.

This chain joins TRBV24-1 and TRBJ2-2, with a tentative D call TRBD1 (5 bases). The V end was cut by 4 bases, the J end by 4 bases, with 12 bases between. This CDR3 is built from 15 residues. Germline V gene lookup returns CDR1 KGHDR and CDR2 SFDVKD. The CDR3 DNA is TGTGCCACCAGTGACCCCGGCAGGGTCACCGGGGAGCTGTTTTTT. As protein: CATSDPGRVTGELFF.

The J gene is TRBJ2-7, the V gene TRBV15; no clear D gene. This CDR3 is built from 14 residues. Germline assignment: CDR1 LNHNV and CDR2 YYDKDF (reference sequence). Trimming stripped 0 bases from V and 5 bases from J, with 11 bases between. This CDR3 is CATSRDQHGDEQYF. CDR3 DNA: TGTGCCACCAGCAGAGATCAGCATGGAGACGAGCAGTACTTC.

A single count supports this clone. This chain links TRBV11-3 with TRBJ1-4, with D possibly being TRBD1 (5 bases). The CDR3 covers 13 residues. V lost 9 bases, J lost 0 bases, and 8 bases lay in between. From germline, CDR1 is SGHNT and CDR2 YENEEA. The CDR3 protein is CARDIATNEKLFF. In nucleotides, the CDR3 is TGTGCCAGGGACATTGCAACTAATGAAAAACTGTTTTTT.

The chain is built from TRBV7-8 and TRBJ2-5, with 7 bases identical to TRBD1. After removal of 6 bases from V and 3 bases from J, the junction contained 4 bases not matched to a gene. The germline V gene encodes CDR1 SGHVS and CDR2 FQNEAQ. The CDR3 extends over 13 amino acids. In nucleotides, the CDR3 is TGTGCCAGCAGTTATGACAGGGAAGAGACCCAGTACTTC. Translation: CASSYDREETQYF.

The gene calls are TRBV4-1 and TRBJ1-1; D unclear. Trimming pared 1 base from V and 1 base from J, leaving 4 bases between. The germline V gene encodes CDR1 MGHRA and CDR2 YSYEKL. The CDR3 has 13 residues. CDR3 sequence reads: CASSQAGNTEAFF. The CDR3 DNA sequence: TGCGCCAGCAGCCAAGCGGGGAACACTGAAGCTTTCTTT.

The chain combines TRBV15 with TRBJ1-1; D remains ambiguous. Trimming removed 1 base from V and 3 bases from J, with 6 bases in between. CDR1 is LNHNV, CDR2 YYDKDF, per germline (reference sequence). This CDR3 is built from 13 residues. As DNA, the CDR3 is TGTGCCACCAGCAGAGCGCCAGACACTGAAGCTTTCTTT. This translates into CATSRAPDTEAFF.

This chain uses TRBV5-1 with TRBJ2-4; 10 bases are a match to TRBD1. Losses at the gene ends were 4 bases for V and 6 bases for J; bases not matched to a gene: 7. The germline V gene has CDR1 SGHRS and CDR2 YFSETQ. The CDR3 loop spans 15 amino acids. The CDR3 DNA is TGCGCCAGCAGCACCGGGGGACAGGGGTTAAACATTCAGTACTTC. Amino acid sequence: CASSTGGQGLNIQYF.

This chain links TRBV7-2 with TRBJ1-1, with D uncertain. The CDR3 loop spans 16 amino acids. V gave up 6 bases and J gave up 0 bases, with 17 bases separating them. From germline, CDR1 is SGHTA and CDR2 FQGNSA. The CDR3 sequence: CASRPRVAQMNTEAFF. The CDR3 DNA is TGTGCCAGCAGACCTCGGGTGGCGCAAATGAACACTGAAGCTTTCTTT.

The V and J genes are TRBV9 and TRBJ2-3, with a weak D call TRBD1 (6 bases). Germline V lookup: CDR1 SGDLS, CDR2 YYNGEE. This CDR3 has 16 amino acids. V was cut by 4 bases and J by 2 bases, with 17 bases left in between. The CDR3 nucleotides are TGTGCCAGCAGCCCAACGACAGGAAAAGTCACAGATACGCAGTATTTT. Protein sequence: CASSPTTGKVTDTQYF.

This clone was counted a single time. The rearrangement joins TRBV9 to TRBJ1-3; 7 nucleotides agree with TRBD1. The CDR3 covers 15 residues. CDR1 is SGDLS and CDR2 is YYNGEE in the germline V gene. J lost 3 bases, V lost 3 bases, and 6 bases had no gene match. The CDR3, as DNA: TGTGCCAGCAGCGCAACCCGACAGGGTGGAAACACCATATATTTT. Protein sequence: CASSATRQGGNTIYF.

The CDR3 nucleotides read TGTGCCAGTAGTATAGGGACAGGGTTTCAGCCCCAGCATTTT. This encodes CASSIGTGFQPQHF. The J gene is TRBJ1-5, the V gene TRBV19; TRBD1 aligns across 8 bases. CDR1 is LNHDA, CDR2 SQIVND, per germline (reference sequence). Unmatched junction bases numbered 2, after V lost 1 base and J lost 6 bases. The CDR3 consists of 14 residues.

The rearrangement joins TRBV15 to TRBJ2-3; 8 bases line up with TRBD1. Germline values: CDR1 LNHNV, CDR2 YYDKDF (reference sequence). The CDR3 is 17 amino acids. The junction had 12 bases not matched to a gene; V was cut back by 5 bases and J by 2 bases. DNA for the CDR3: TGTGCCACCAGCGCTAGTAATTTGGACAGGGTCACAGATACGCAGTATTTT. It is translated as CATSASNLDRVTDTQYF.

The chain uses TRBV12-5 and TRBJ1-1; weak D call: TRBD1 (6 bases). Trimming pared 6 bases from V and 3 bases from J, leaving 11 bases between. Germline lookup yields CDR1 LGHNT and CDR2 FRNRAP. CDR3 length equals 13 residues. The CDR3 nucleotides read TGTGCTAGTGGAGCACAGGGCTACACTGAAGCTTTCTTT. This gives the protein CASGAQGYTEAFF.

The rearrangement links TRBV11-3 to TRBJ2-1, with a tentative D call TRBD1 (6 bases). The CDR3 spans 16 residues. Germline CDR1 SGHNT, CDR2 YENEEA. The germline V and J ends were trimmed by 5 bases and 7 bases, with 21 bases remaining between them. In DNA form, the CDR3 reads TGTGCCAGCAGCCTCCGGGACACGTCAGGGACAAATGAGCAGTTCTTC. It is translated as CASSLRDTSGTNEQFF.

The genes are TRBV6-5 and TRBJ1-2; 12 bases are a match to TRBD1. Trimming cost V 7 bases and J 10 bases; bases outside gene matches: 4. This CDR3 contains 12 residues. CDR1 and CDR2 (germline): MNHEY, SVGAGI. The CDR3 loop is CASNGDRGLYTF. The CDR3 bases are TGTGCCAGCAACGGGGACAGGGGGCTCTACACCTTC.

The rearrangement uses TRBV12-3 or TRBV12-4 and TRBJ1-5; weak D call: TRBD1 (6 bases). The CDR3 is 12 residues long. V dropped 6 bases and J dropped 4 bases, with 7 bases sitting between them. The CDR3 DNA sequence: TGTGCCAGCAGACAGGGAAATCAGCCCCAGCATTTT. Protein: CASRQGNQPQHF.

The gene calls are TRBV18 and TRBJ1-1, with a weak D call TRBD1 (6 bases). Trimming took off 2 bases at V and 5 bases at J, with 15 bases between the two ends. The germline V gene has CDR1 KGHSH and CDR2 LQKENI. This CDR3 has 15 residues. CDR3 in amino acids: CASSPTGTPGTEAFF. The DNA of the CDR3 is TGTGCCAGCTCACCAACGGGGACACCTGGGACTGAAGCTTTCTTT.

V usage is TRBV6-5 and J usage is TRBJ2-2; tentative D call: TRBD1 (5 bases). The CDR3 has 14 residues. The V gene's germline CDR1 is MNHEY and CDR2 SVGAGI. Here the CDR3 reads CAVRRQTNTGELFF. CDR3 DNA: TGTGCGGTCCGGAGACAGACGAACACCGGGGAGCTGTTTTTT.

The rearrangement joins TRBV9 to TRBJ1-6; 8 positions match TRBD1. The CDR3 length is 13 residues. Trimming cost V 6 bases and J 7 bases; bases outside gene matches: 3. In germline, CDR1 is SGDLS, CDR2 YYNGEE. In DNA, the CDR3 is TGTGCCAGCACCGGACAGGGAAATTCACCCCTCCACTTT. Translating gives CASTGQGNSPLHF.

The CDR3 sequence is CASSASRGGQTDTQYF. CDR3 DNA sequence: TGCGCCAGCAGTGCCTCTCGGGGGGGCCAGACAGATACGCAGTATTTT. The chain employs TRBV10-1 and TRBJ2-3; 8 nucleotides match TRBD2. The V gene's germline CDR1 is WNHNN and CDR2 SYGVQD (reference sequence). V trimming: 4 bases; J trimming: 3 bases; junction bases outside the gene matches: 9. The CDR3 runs to 16 residues.

The chain joins TRBV19 to TRBJ2-1; 11 nucleotides match TRBD2. Per germline, CDR1 LNHDA and CDR2 SQIVND (reference sequence). V shed 4 bases and J 12 bases; nucleotides not matched to a gene: 14. The CDR3 runs to 16 residues. The CDR3 DNA sequence: TGTGCCAGTAGTACGGGAGGGACTAGCGGTCCTTTCGCGCAGTTCTTC. This sequence encodes CASSTGGTSGPFAQFF.

The CDR3 region has the DNA TGCGCCAGCAGCTTGGGACAGGGGAAGACTGAAGCTTTCTTT. It specifies CASSLGQGKTEAFF. The chain combines TRBV5-1 with TRBJ1-1, with 8 positions matching TRBD1. CDR3 length: 14 amino acids. V was clipped by 0 bases and J by 5 bases; unmatched bases: 3. From germline, CDR1 is SGHRS and CDR2 YFSETQ.

In DNA form, the CDR3 reads TGTGCCAGCTCGAATCAGGGGTTAGAGACCCAGTACTTC. Translating gives CASSNQGLETQYF. The chain is built from TRBV2 and TRBJ2-5; D perhaps matches TRBD1 (6 bases). CDR3 length equals 13 residues. The germline V and J ends were trimmed by 8 bases and 4 bases, with 14 bases remaining between them. In germline, CDR1 is SNHLY, CDR2 FYNNEI.

V and J are TRBV10-3 and TRBJ1-3, with 8 bases lining up with TRBD1. The CDR3 extends over 14 amino acids. Germline CDR1 is ENHRY and CDR2 is SYGVKD. Trimming took 4 bases from V and 4 from J; bases not matched to a gene: 3. The CDR3 loop reads CAISAGGAGNTIYF. CDR3 nucleotides: TGTGCCATCAGTGCAGGGGGCGCAGGAAACACCATATATTTT.